This is a list of T cell receptor beta chains from one sample in a study of T cells in Graves' hyperthyroidism and ophthalmopathy. TCRdb reprocessed the multiplex PCR reads via MiXCR and lists one record per CDR3 protein. Of around 600,000 distinct CDR3 sequences listed, about 14% are singletons. Sequencing was done on a sample of blood. These TCRs come from a woman between 50 and 59 years old with Graves' ophthalmopathy. CDR3s include the opening cysteine and the closing phenylalanine or tryptophan. D genes are given only for firm matches. The size field is filled for only some rows; it gives once, few, many or a size class.

TRBJ2-5 - - TRBV5-6 TGTGCCAGCAGCTTGGTGGGAGGGGGCGTGGAGAGAGAGACCCAGTACTTC CASSLVGGGVERETQYF
TRBJ2-2 many TRBD2 TRBV28 TGTGCCAGCAGGGGACTACAGAACACCGGGGAGCTGTTTTTT CASRGLQNTGELFF
TRBJ2-4 many - TRBV28 TGTGCCAGCAGCTCCGAGTGGGCGGAGGGGCGAAACATTCAGTACTTC CASSSEWAEGRNIQYF
TRBJ2-3 - TRBD2 TRBV19 TGTGCCAGTAGTGACTTACTAGCGGGAGGAACAGATACGCAGTATTTT CASSDLLAGGTDTQYF
TRBJ2-3 - - TRBV7-9 TGTGCCAGCAGCCCGGGCCTTAAAACAGATACGCAGTATTTT CASSPGLKTDTQYF
TRBJ1-1 many - TRBV29-1 TGCAGCGTTGAACGGGTCTCCGGCGGAGCTTTCTTT CSVERVSGGAFF
TRBJ1-2 many - TRBV28 TGTGCCTGGAGGGGGGACTATGGCTACACCTTC CAWRGDYGYTF
TRBJ1-5 few - TRBV19 TGTGCCAGTACCATGGGGGCAGGGCATCAGCCCCAGCATTTT CASTMGAGHQPQHF
TRBJ2-5 many - TRBV28 TGTGCCAGCAGTTTCTTTAGCGGCACTAAGACCCAGTACTTC CASSFFSGTKTQYF
TRBJ2-2 - - TRBV6-2/TRBV6-3 TGTGCCAGCAGTTATTATGTTGGTAACACCGGGGAGCTGTTTTTT CASSYYVGNTGELFF
TRBJ2-7 few - TRBV27 TGTGCCAGCAGTCAGATACAGGGTAATCCCTACGAGCAGTACTTC CASSQIQGNPYEQYF
TRBJ1-5 many - TRBV6-1 TGTGCCAGCAGGACCCGAGGAGGCAATCAGCCCCAGCATTTT CASRTRGGNQPQHF
TRBJ1-2 few - TRBV29-1 TGCAGCGGCATAAGGGGGGGGTCCAATGGCTACACCTTC CSGIRGGSNGYTF
TRBJ1-1 - - TRBV20-1 TGCAGTGCTAATCCCCGGGGGCAAACTGAAGCTTTCTTT CSANPRGQTEAFF
TRBJ1-1 many - TRBV6-5 TGTGCCAGCAGTTACTCGATAGAGAGCACTGAAGCTTTCTTT CASSYSIESTEAFF
TRBJ2-4 many - TRBV28 TGTGCCAGCAGTTTAGTCGACAGGATAAGCATTCAGTACTTC CASSLVDRISIQYF
TRBJ2-7 many TRBD2 TRBV10-3 TGTGCCATCAGTGAGCCCACGACTAGCGGGTACGAGCAGTACTTC CAISEPTTSGYEQYF
TRBJ2-7 many - TRBV9 TGTGCCAGCAGCGGGACGGATAGCTACGAGCAGTACTTC CASSGTDSYEQYF
TRBJ1-1 - - TRBV14 TGTGCCAGCAGGCCCCTGATGACGGGGAACACTGAAGCTTTCTTT CASRPLMTGNTEAFF
TRBJ2-5 - - TRBV20-1 TGCAGTGCTAGAGGGGTTTCGCAGGGGAGTTCAGAGACCCAGTACTTC CSARGVSQGSSETQYF
TRBJ2-3 - TRBD1 TRBV6-5 TGTGCCAGCAGTTACCGGGACAGGGTCCCAGATACGCAGTATTTT CASSYRDRVPDTQYF
TRBJ2-2 - - TRBV7-8 TGTGCCAGCAGCCTGGGGAAGGCTTGGGAAACCGGGGAGCTGTTTTTT CASSLGKAWETGELFF
TRBJ2-1 many TRBD2 TRBV20-1 TGCAGTGCTAGAGATAGTAGCGGGAGGGTGTCGTACAATGAGCAGTTCTTC CSARDSSGRVSYNEQFF
TRBJ2-3 few TRBD1 TRBV5-1 TGCGCCAGCAGCTGGGGGGACAGGGGGCCGACAGATACGCAGTATTTT CASSWGDRGPTDTQYF
TRBJ2-1 few - TRBV2 TGTGCCAGCAGTGTTTTTGAGGAAAATGAGCAGTTCTTC CASSVFEENEQFF
TRBJ2-7 few TRBD2 TRBV19 TGTGCCAGTAGTAAGACTAGCGGGGGAAACCCCTACGAGCAGTACTTC CASSKTSGGNPYEQYF
TRBJ2-1 many - TRBV12-3/TRBV12-4 TGTGCCAGCAGTTTGAATATCCCAGGGGAGCAGTTCTTC CASSLNIPGEQFF
TRBJ1-2 many - TRBV28 TGTGCCAGCGAGGGGGTGCTCTATGGCTACACCTTC CASEGVLYGYTF
TRBJ2-7 many - TRBV6-1 TGTGCCAGCAGTGATGTTTTAGGTGCCACCTACGAGCAGTACTTC CASSDVLGATYEQYF
TRBJ2-7 many - TRBV27 TGTGCCAGCAGTTTACGATCGTTCTACGAGCAGTACTTC CASSLRSFYEQYF
TRBJ2-5 many TRBD2 TRBV20-1 TGCAGTGCTAGTCAGAGTCCGACTAGCGGGAGACGTGAGACCCAGTACTTC CSASQSPTSGRRETQYF
TRBJ1-1 few - TRBV12-3/TRBV12-4 TGTGCCAGCAGTTTTATGGGTAGGGGCACTGAAGCTTTCTTT CASSFMGRGTEAFF
TRBJ1-5 - TRBD1 TRBV9 TGTGCCAGCAGCGGGACAGGGGGCCTTAATCAGCCCCAGCATTTT CASSGTGGLNQPQHF